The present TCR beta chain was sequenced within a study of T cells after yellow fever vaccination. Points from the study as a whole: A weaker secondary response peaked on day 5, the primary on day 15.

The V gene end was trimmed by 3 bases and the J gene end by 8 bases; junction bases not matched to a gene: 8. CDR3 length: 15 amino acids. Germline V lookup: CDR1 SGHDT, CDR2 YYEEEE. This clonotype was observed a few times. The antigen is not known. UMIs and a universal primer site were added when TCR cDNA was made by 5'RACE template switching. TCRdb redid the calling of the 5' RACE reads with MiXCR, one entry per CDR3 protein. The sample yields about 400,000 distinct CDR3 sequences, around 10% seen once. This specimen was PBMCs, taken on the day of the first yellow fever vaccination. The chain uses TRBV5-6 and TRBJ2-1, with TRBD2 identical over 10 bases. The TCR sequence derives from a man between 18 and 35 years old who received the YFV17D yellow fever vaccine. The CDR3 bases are TGTGCCAGCAGCTCCATCTCAGCGGGGGGGCATGAGCAGTTCTTC. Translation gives CASSSISAGGHEQFF.